This T cell receptor (beta chain) was documented in a study of T cell repertoires in cytomegalovirus infection. In the study overall: Signatures in public TCR beta sequences pointed to both CMV infection and matching HLA type. Overall study results and limits: Carriers of CMV and the relevant HLA type were discriminated by public TCR beta frequency. The study found HLA-C-restricted CMV-specific TCR beta clonotypes dominating the ex vivo response.

This CDR3 region has 16 residues. V gave up 4 bases and J gave up 4 bases; unmatched junction bases: 9. Germline V gene sequence: CDR1 KGHDR, CDR2 SFDVKD. TCRdb passed the reads through MiXCR, listing each CDR3 protein once. The profile shows just under 300,000 distinct CDR3 sequences, about 9.2% of them singletons. Note on this clonotype: What it binds is not known.

Sequencing input: PBMCs. This chain uses TRBV24-1 with TRBJ1-5; 7 positions match TRBD1. This clonotype was obtained from a human donor in good health (CMV status not recorded). Some clones in this sample may be carry-over from other donors' samples. The CDR3 DNA reads TGTGCCACCAGTGAACCAGGGGGTATGGGGAATCAGCCCCAGCATTTT. Amino acids: CATSEPGGMGNQPQHF.